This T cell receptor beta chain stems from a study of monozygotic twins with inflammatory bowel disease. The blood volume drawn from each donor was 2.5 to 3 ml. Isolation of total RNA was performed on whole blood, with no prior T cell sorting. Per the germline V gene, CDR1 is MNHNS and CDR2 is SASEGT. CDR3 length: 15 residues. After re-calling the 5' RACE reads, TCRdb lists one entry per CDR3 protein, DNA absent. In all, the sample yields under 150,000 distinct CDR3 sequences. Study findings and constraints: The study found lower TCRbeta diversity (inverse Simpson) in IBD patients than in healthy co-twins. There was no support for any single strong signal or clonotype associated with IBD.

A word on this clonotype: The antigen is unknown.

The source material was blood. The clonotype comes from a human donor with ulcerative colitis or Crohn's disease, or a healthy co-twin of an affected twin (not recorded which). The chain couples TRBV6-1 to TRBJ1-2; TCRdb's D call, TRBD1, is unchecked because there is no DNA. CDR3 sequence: CASGDTGSDPYGYTF.